This T cell receptor (beta chain) was obtained from a study of T-cell memory formation after mild COVID-19. Study at large: Most TCR clusters belonged to a single donor.

This clonotype was picked up a small number of times. Its antigen is still unknown. Study-wide findings and caveats: Later expanders leaned CD4+, whereas clones that contracted between day 15 and 85 were balanced CD4/CD8. In pre-infection memory, a portion of responding clones appeared, which suggested that cross-reactive memory joined. Largely, contracting CD4+ clones fell within CM and EM, and contracting CD8+ clones within EMRA.

Via MiXCR, TCRdb re-called the 5' RACE reads, giving one row per CDR3 protein. The profile shows 85,000 to 130,000 distinct CDR3 sequences, around an eighth of them singletons. Germline V gives CDR1 KGHSH, CDR2 LQKENI. The V end was cut by 3 bases, the J end by 4 bases, with 13 bases between. The CDR3 is made up of 15 amino acids. Sequenced sample: PBMCs or a T cell subset sorted from them (not recorded which). This TCR was sampled from an adult woman who had mild COVID-19 (a few samples of this study predate the infection). Cell type and time point are not known. The J gene is TRBJ2-1, the V gene TRBV18, with D possibly being TRBD1 or TRBD2 (5 bases each). The CDR3: CASSPSGTGYNEQFF. CDR3 bases: TGTGCCAGCTCACCCTCAGGGACGGGGTACAATGAGCAGTTCTTC.